Sequencing of this T cell receptor (beta chain) was carried out in a study of OX40 agonist ivuxolimab in advanced cancers. Study-wide context: Among those treated, three patients had partial responses, one with hepatocellular carcinoma and two with cutaneous melanoma. Study-wide findings and caveats: Antigens targeted by the expanded peripheral T cells were not determined.

CDR1 is SGHTA, CDR2 FQGTGA, per germline. This CDR3 has 13 residues. V lost 8 bases and J lost 7, with 17 bases in between. Sequencing was performed with immunoSEQ multiplex PCR; in TCRdb, only in-frame clones are kept and a portion is missing. The sample carries over 45,000 clones, 70% to 90% recorded once. This clone was counted only a few times. Its cognate antigen is unknown. This chain links TRBV7-3 with TRBJ1-2, with D unresolved. Material: CD4+ or CD8+ T cells sorted from blood, obtained in a trial of the OX40 agonist ivuxolimab. The TCR was taken from an adult with an advanced solid tumor such as melanoma, head and neck, liver or kidney cancer. The CDR3 bases are TGTGCCAGCGGTGGCAGCCTCGTTGGTGGCTACACCTTC. It yields the protein CASGGSLVGGYTF.